Following are 9 T cell receptor beta chains from one sample sequenced in a study of T-cell reconstitution after alpha-beta-depleted transplantation in children. For TCRbeta, the library was prepared with unique molecular identifiers. TCRdb ran MiXCR on the PCR reads and lists one entry per CDR3 protein. The sample carries over 400,000 distinct CDR3 sequences, around 12% recorded once. The sample here was PBMCs from the stem cell graft donor, taken from the stem cell graft. The source of these receptors is a human donor who donated a stem cell graft to a child with combined immunodeficiency.

This clonotype was counted between two and nine times. The chain has TRBV9 and TRBJ2-5; D may match TRBD1 or TRBD2 (5 bases each). The CDR3 contains 14 residues. With 4 bases removed from V and 3 bases from J, the gap between germline ends came to 13 bases. Germline V gene sequence: CDR1 SGDLS, CDR2 YYNGEE. The CDR3 DNA reads TGTGCCAGCAGCACTCCGGGGCCAAAAGAGACCCAGTACTTC. Translating gives CASSTPGPKETQYF.

This clonotype was recorded many times. The rearrangement joins TRBV12-3 or TRBV12-4 to TRBJ1-1; the D is unclear. V lost 6 bases, J lost 2 bases, and 10 bases lay in between. This CDR3 has 13 residues. In DNA form, the CDR3 reads TGTGCCAGCAGCCGACCAGGTAACACTGAAGCTTTCTTT. It codes for CASSRPGNTEAFF.

This clonotype has a count of ten or more. This sequence joins TRBV9 and TRBJ2-2, with TRBD2 matching 9 bases. In germline, CDR1 is SGDLS, CDR2 YYNGEE. Trimming cost V 0 bases and J 10 bases; bases outside gene matches: 16. The CDR3 covers 18 residues. CDR3 region: CASSVDGSGLAYFEELFF. The CDR3 DNA reads as TGTGCCAGCAGCGTAGACGGTTCGGGACTAGCTTATTTCGAGGAGCTGTTTTTT.

In regard to this clonotype: Being one base from a much bigger clone, this may be a read error. This chain uses TRBV28 with TRBJ2-3; D gene uncertain. The CDR3 has 11 residues. From germline, CDR1 is MDHEN and CDR2 SYDVKM. V lost 7 bases, J lost 2 bases, and 4 bases lay in between. CDR3 sequence (DNA): TGTGCCAGCATGGTCACAGATACGCAGTATTTT. As protein: CASMVTDTQYF.

Concerning this clonotype: The CDR3 end shows no conserved phenylalanine or tryptophan, and so a read error is likely. No DNA is shown, since the ends of the CDR3 on it are uncertain; the CDR3 is the one TCRdb lists. J is TRBJ2-2 and V is TRBV5-2; the table's D call, TRBD1, has no DNA check behind it. TRBV5-2 is assigned pseudogene status. Ends included, the CDR3 has 14 residues. The CDR3 here is CAMGPGLLGGELFC.

This clonotype was seen a few times. The chain couples TRBV7-6 to TRBJ2-7; 7 bases are a match to TRBD1. V dropped 4 bases and J dropped 6; count of bases not matched to a gene: 9. The CDR3 has 14 residues. Germline lookup yields CDR1 SGHVS and CDR2 FNYEAQ. In DNA form, the CDR3 reads TGTGCCAGCAGCTCAGACAGGGATCTAGGCGAGCAGTACTTC. Amino acid sequence: CASSSDRDLGEQYF.

This clonotype has only a few counts. V and J are TRBV29-1 and TRBJ1-2; D is undetermined. The germline gives CDR1 SQVTM, CDR2 ANQGSEA. The length of the CDR3 is 16 residues. Between the trimmed V and J ends, which lost 0 bases and 2 bases, there was a span of 16 bases. This CDR3 is CSVEDRGASRNYGYTF. In DNA, the CDR3 is TGCAGCGTTGAAGATCGGGGAGCATCGAGAAACTATGGCTACACCTTC.

The table lists this clonotype with many counts. This sequence joins TRBV4-3 and TRBJ2-5, with a tentative D call TRBD1 (5 bases). Germline loops: CDR1 LGHNA, CDR2 YSLEER. The CDR3 consists of 13 residues. V was cut by 3 bases and J by 4 bases, with 9 bases left in between. In DNA form, the CDR3 reads TGCGCCAGCAGCCAGGGGCGATCAGAGACCCAGTACTTC. This gives the protein CASSQGRSETQYF.

The chain recombines TRBV6-1 with TRBJ1-1; 9 nucleotides line up with TRBD1. In germline, CDR1 is MNHNS, CDR2 SASEGT. J gave up 7 bases and V 6 bases, and 12 bases lay outside the gene matches. The CDR3 runs to 15 residues. The CDR3 region has the DNA TGTGCCAGCAGCTCGGCCGGGACAGGGTATAATGAAGCTTTCTTT. This encodes CASSSAGTGYNEAFF.